Presented here are 3 T cell receptor beta chains from one specimen sequenced in a study of shared clonotypes between healthy human individuals. Only in-frame clones appear in the TCRdb table, and some are missing; sequencing was by immunoSEQ multiplex PCR. The table has roughly 2,500,000 clones, over 85% seen once. The sequenced material came from naive CD4+ T cells from PBMCs. Subset defined: CD45RA+ positively selected. The receptors come from a man younger than 35 in good health. Some clones in this sample may be carry-over from other donors' samples.

The chain recombines TRBV7-2 with TRBJ1-3, with TRBD1 matching 9 bases. Per the germline V gene, CDR1 is SGHTA and CDR2 is FQGNSA. The CDR3 has 15 amino acids. Unmatched junction bases numbered 6, after V lost 5 bases and J lost 4 bases. CDR3 DNA sequence: TGTGCCAGCAGCCCACAGGGGGCGCGAGGAAACACCATATATTTT. Translated: CASSPQGARGNTIYF.

The rearrangement uses TRBV2 and TRBJ1-2; 7 bases agree with TRBD1. The V segment lost 6 bases and the J segment 6 bases; nucleotides outside the gene matches: 4. The CDR3 is 12 amino acids. CDR1 SNHLY and CDR2 FYNNEI come from the germline V gene. The CDR3 is CASRRQGDGYTF. Written as DNA, the CDR3 is TGTGCCAGCAGGAGACAGGGCGATGGCTACACCTTC.

The V gene is TRBV5-6, the J gene TRBJ2-5; D not resolved. Germline lookup yields CDR1 SGHDT and CDR2 YYEEEE. Trimming shortened V by 2 bases and J by 5 bases, and 10 bases separated the two germline ends. The CDR3 has 13 amino acids. The CDR3 DNA reads as TGTGCCAGCAGCTTTACCCCCCGGGAGACCCAGTACTTC. It yields the protein CASSFTPRETQYF.